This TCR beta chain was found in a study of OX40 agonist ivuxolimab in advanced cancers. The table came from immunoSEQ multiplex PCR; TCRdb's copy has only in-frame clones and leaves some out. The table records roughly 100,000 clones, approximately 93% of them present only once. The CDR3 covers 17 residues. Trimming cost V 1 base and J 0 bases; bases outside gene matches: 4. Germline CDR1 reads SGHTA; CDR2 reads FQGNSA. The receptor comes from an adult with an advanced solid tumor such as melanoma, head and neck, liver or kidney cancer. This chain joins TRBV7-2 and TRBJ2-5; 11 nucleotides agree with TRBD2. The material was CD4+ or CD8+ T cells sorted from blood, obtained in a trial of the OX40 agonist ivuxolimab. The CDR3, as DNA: TGTGCCAGCAGCTTAGTAGGGACTAGCGGAAACCAAGAGACCCAGTACTTC. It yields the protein CASSLVGTSGNQETQYF.